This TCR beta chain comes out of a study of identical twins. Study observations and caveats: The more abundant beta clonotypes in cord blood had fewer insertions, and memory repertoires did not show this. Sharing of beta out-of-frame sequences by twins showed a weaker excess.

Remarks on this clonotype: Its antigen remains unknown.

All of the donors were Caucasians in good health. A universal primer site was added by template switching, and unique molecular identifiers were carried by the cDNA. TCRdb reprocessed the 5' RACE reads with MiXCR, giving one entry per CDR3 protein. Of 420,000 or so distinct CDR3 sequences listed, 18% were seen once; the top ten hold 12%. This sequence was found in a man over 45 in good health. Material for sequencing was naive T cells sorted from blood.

This chain's CDR3 is CASSLTVQSGTGELFF. For the CDR3, the DNA is TGTGCCAGCAGCTTAACGGTGCAATCGGGCACCGGGGAGCTGTTTTTT. This rearrangement joins TRBV7-2 to TRBJ2-2; no reliable D call. The ends were cut back, 2 bases at V and 4 bases at J, with 14 bases in the middle. CDR3 length: 16 residues. The germline gives CDR1 SGHTA, CDR2 FQGNSA.